The clone carrying this T cell receptor beta chain was seen more than once but under ten times. Its antigen is not identified. Previously described methods with listed TCR primers produced the bulk TCR libraries. TCRdb ran MiXCR on the PCR reads and lists one entry per CDR3 protein. The repertoire holds some 96,000 distinct CDR3 sequences, with 20% to 25% as singletons. V dropped 0 bases and J dropped 5; count of bases not matched to a gene: 4. The CDR3 covers 14 residues. In germline, CDR1 is SGHDN, CDR2 FVKESK. This entry comes from a study of molecular identifiers for immune sequencing clone quantification. Findings of the study overall: Clones above 20 RNA copies held over 97% of effector molecules, under 1% in naive cells.

Naive CD8 libraries used about 20,000 to 1,000,000 sorted cells and 10%, 30% or 50% RNA. Sorted naive CD8 T cells were those defined as CD8+CD4-CCR7+CD45RA+. This TCR was sampled from a human donor in good health. Some libraries in this study had Jurkat cell RNA spiked in. The specimen was naive CD8+ T cells from blood, with Jurkat cell RNA spiked in. Subset described: FACS-sorted CD8+CD4-CCR7+CD45RA+ naive T cells. This sequence joins TRBV14 and TRBJ2-7; 7 bases align to TRBD2. The DNA of the CDR3 is TGTGCCAGCAGCCAAGAGCGGGAGAGGAACGAGCAGTACTTC. Amino acids: CASSQERERNEQYF.